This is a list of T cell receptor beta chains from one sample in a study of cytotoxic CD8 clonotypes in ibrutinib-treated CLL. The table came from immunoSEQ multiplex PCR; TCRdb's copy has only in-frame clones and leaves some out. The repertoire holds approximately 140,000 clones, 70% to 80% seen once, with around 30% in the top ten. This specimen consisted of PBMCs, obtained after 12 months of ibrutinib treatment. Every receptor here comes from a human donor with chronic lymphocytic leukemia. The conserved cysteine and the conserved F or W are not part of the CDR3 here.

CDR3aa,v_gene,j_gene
ASRHSVGVEGEAF,TRBV6-5,TRBJ1-1
ASSWTGVVSGNTIY,TRBV11-2,TRBJ1-3
ASSLYISGANVLT,TRBV27,TRBJ2-6
ASSLEDRGNSPLH,TRBV28,TRBJ1-6
ASSWGTSGGARNEQF,TRBV7-2,TRBJ2-1
ASRDSNEKLF,TRBV6-5,TRBJ1-4
ASSFLGTGFYEQY,TRBV28,TRBJ2-7
ASRDRAVKASAYEQY,TRBV27,TRBJ2-7
ASSMTGLREQY,TRBV19,TRBJ2-7
ASTSAGTPTGELF,TRBV6-1,TRBJ2-2
ASSPAPSGNEQF,TRBV5-4,TRBJ2-1
ASSSTGGTGNTIY,TRBV28,TRBJ1-3
ASSQITDTQY,TRBV28,TRBJ2-3
ASSLLEGGVYEQY,TRBV7-2,TRBJ2-7
ASSPRAGSYEQY,TRBV27,TRBJ2-7
ASSIRMGTKNTGELF,TRBV19,TRBJ2-2
AWRRQGPGELF,TRBV30,TRBJ2-2
ASTRRGSGANVLT,TRBV28,TRBJ2-6
ASSRSGREPYEQY,TRBV6-1,TRBJ2-7
ASTVMTTGTDTQY,TRBV9,TRBJ2-3
ASNPRGGYEQF,TRBV7-2,TRBJ2-1
ASSRERGYEQY,TRBV27,TRBJ2-7